The 14 T cell receptor beta chains in this list originate from one sample, sequenced in a study of shared T cell receptors in the human thymus. The data were produced by immunoSEQ multiplex PCR, yet TCRdb's version contains in-frame clones alone and is incomplete. The data hold fewer than 700,000 clones, with more than 75% observed a single time. The data also belong to a second study, concerning human thymus T cells.

Sequences were obtained from thymocytes. These receptors came from a boy younger than two with a congenital heart defect.

The genes are TRBV7-3 and TRBJ2-1; D perhaps matches TRBD2 (5 bases). CDR3 size: 17 residues. The V end was cut by 9 bases, the J end by 0 bases, with 21 bases between. CDR1 is SGHTA and CDR2 is FQGTGA in the germline V gene. DNA of the CDR3: TGTGCCAGTGCTCCCTCCAAGCGGCCAAGCTCCTACAATGAGCAGTTCTTC. It is translated as CASAPSKRPSSYNEQFF.

The V gene is TRBV2, the J gene TRBJ2-5; 8 bases are a match to TRBD2. In germline, CDR1 is SNHLY, CDR2 FYNNEI. The CDR3 is 11 amino acids. V lost 11 bases, J lost 3 bases, and 2 bases stayed unmatched. Here the CDR3 DNA reads TGTGCCTTGGGACTAGAAGAGACCCAGTACTTC. Encoded protein: CALGLEETQYF.

This chain links TRBV15 with TRBJ2-1; possibly TRBD2 for D (5 bases). The CDR3 extends over 13 amino acids. Germline V gene lookup returns CDR1 LNHNV and CDR2 YYDKDF (reference sequence). Trimming removed 3 bases at V and 10 bases at J, with 13 bases between. Here the CDR3 DNA reads TGTGCCACCAGCAGCGGCCCTTCGGGGGAGCAGTTCTTC. Protein: CATSSGPSGEQFF.

DNA for the CDR3: TGTGCCATCGGGGTTAAGGGGACAGGCTACGAGCAGTACTTC. Protein product: CAIGVKGTGYEQYF. The chain couples TRBV6-5 to TRBJ2-7; 8 positions match TRBD1. This CDR3 region has 14 residues. The trim removed 10 bases at V and 3 bases at J, leaving 11 bases unmatched. The germline V gene has CDR1 MNHEY and CDR2 SVGAGI.

This clone showed up just a few times. V usage is TRBV29-1 and J usage is TRBJ2-1; 11 nucleotides match TRBD2. V lost 4 bases, J lost 1 base, and 9 bases stayed unmatched. CDR3 length equals 17 residues. Germline assignment: CDR1 SQVTM and CDR2 ANQGSEA. DNA of the CDR3: TGCAGCGTTGTTAGCGGGAGGGATCAGAGTTCCTACAATGAGCAGTTCTTC. Translation gives CSVVSGRDQSSYNEQFF.

This chain links TRBV4-1 with TRBJ2-7; the match to TRBD1 covers 8 bases. This CDR3 is 18 amino acids long. Germline CDR1 MGHRA, CDR2 YSYEKL. J gave up 2 bases and V 1 base, and 13 bases lay outside the gene matches. This chain's CDR3 is CASSQGQPTGGAAYEQYF. CDR3 nucleotides: TGCGCCAGCAGCCAAGGTCAGCCAACAGGGGGTGCTGCCTACGAGCAGTACTTC.

The chain couples TRBV7-3 to TRBJ2-1; 13 nucleotides agree with TRBD2. This CDR3 spans 18 amino acids. Germline V CDR1 and CDR2: SGHTA, FQGTGA. Losses at the gene ends were 5 bases for V and 2 bases for J; bases not matched to a gene: 9. CDR3 in amino acids: CASSATSGGKKTYNEQFF. The CDR3 DNA follows: TGTGCCAGCAGCGCGACTAGCGGGGGGAAGAAGACCTACAATGAGCAGTTCTTC.

J is TRBJ2-2 and V is TRBV19; TRBD1 agrees at 9 bases. This CDR3 comprises 15 residues. The J segment lost 6 bases and the V segment lost 7 bases, leaving 9 bases of the junction unmatched. Germline V CDR1 and CDR2: LNHDA, SQIVND (reference sequence). CDR3 nucleotide sequence: TGTGCCAGTACTAAGCACAGGGGGCTGGCCGGGGAGCTGTTTTTT. Its protein is CASTKHRGLAGELFF.

This rearrangement joins TRBV9 to TRBJ2-5; D may be TRBD1 (5 bases). The CDR3 consists of 16 residues. Trimming stripped 0 bases from V and 5 bases from J, with 17 bases between. Germline lookup yields CDR1 SGDLS and CDR2 YYNGEE. The CDR3 DNA reads as TGTGCCAGCAGCGTAGACCCAGTGGCGCCAGGGGAGACCCAGTACTTC. Translation gives CASSVDPVAPGETQYF.

The chain employs TRBV10-3 and TRBJ2-1; D tentatively reads TRBD1 or TRBD2 (6 bases each). The germline CDR1 and CDR2 sequences are ENHRY and SYGVKD. This CDR3 has 14 residues. Trimming pared 10 bases from V and 7 bases from J, leaving 20 bases between. CDR3 bases: TGTGCCACCAGGACAGTGGGGGGAATTAATGAGCAGTTCTTC. Its translation is CATRTVGGINEQFF.

V is TRBV11-3 and J is TRBJ1-1; TRBD1 matches at 7 bases. In germline, CDR1 is SGHNT, CDR2 YENEEA. This CDR3 is 13 amino acids long. Trimming removed 5 bases from V and 4 bases from J; junction bases left unmatched: 4. CDR3 sequence (DNA): TGTGCCAGCAGCGTCTCAGGGGGCACTGAAGCTTTCTTT. This codes for CASSVSGGTEAFF.

V and J are TRBV6-5 and TRBJ2-5, with no clear D. This CDR3 has 13 amino acids. V shed 7 bases and J shed 1 base, with 10 bases lying between them. Germline CDR1 MNHEY, CDR2 SVGAGI. This CDR3 is CASMSAFQETQYF. The CDR3 DNA sequence: TGTGCCAGCATGTCTGCGTTCCAAGAGACCCAGTACTTC.

The chain joins TRBV6-1 to TRBJ2-1; D is undetermined. This CDR3 has 15 amino acids. Germline CDR1 MNHNS, CDR2 SASEGT. Trimming cost V 2 bases and J 6 bases, with 14 bases left between them. This CDR3 is CASSELGGKANEQFF. The CDR3 DNA is TGTGCCAGCAGTGAACTCGGCGGTAAAGCCAATGAGCAGTTCTTC.

This clone was counted a few times. The rearrangement joins TRBV4-3 to TRBJ1-2; perhaps TRBD1 as D (5 bases). The CDR3 has 16 residues. The germline V gene has CDR1 LGHNA and CDR2 YSLEER. V gave up 0 bases and J gave up 4 bases, with 15 bases separating them. CDR3 region: CASSQDTGQRGYGYTF. DNA for the CDR3: TGCGCCAGCAGCCAAGATACCGGCCAAAGGGGCTATGGCTACACCTTC.